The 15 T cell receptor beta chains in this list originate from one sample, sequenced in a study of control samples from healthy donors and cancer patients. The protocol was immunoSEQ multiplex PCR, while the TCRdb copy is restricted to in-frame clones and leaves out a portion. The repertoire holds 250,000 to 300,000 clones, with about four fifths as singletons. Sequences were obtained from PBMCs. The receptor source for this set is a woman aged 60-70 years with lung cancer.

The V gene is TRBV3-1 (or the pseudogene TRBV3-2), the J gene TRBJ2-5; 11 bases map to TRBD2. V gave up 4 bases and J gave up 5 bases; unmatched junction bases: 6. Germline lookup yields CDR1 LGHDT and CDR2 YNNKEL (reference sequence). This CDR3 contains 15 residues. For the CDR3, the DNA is TGTGCCAGCAGCCCTCCTAGCGGGGGGTTGGAGACCCAGTACTTC. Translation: CASSPPSGGLETQYF.

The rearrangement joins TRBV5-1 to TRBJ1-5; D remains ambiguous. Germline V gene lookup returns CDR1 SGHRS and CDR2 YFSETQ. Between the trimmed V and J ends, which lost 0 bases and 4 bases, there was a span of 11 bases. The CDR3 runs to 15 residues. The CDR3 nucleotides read TGCGCCAGCAGCTTGGCGGGGAGTGGTAATCAGCCCCAGCATTTT. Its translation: CASSLAGSGNQPQHF.

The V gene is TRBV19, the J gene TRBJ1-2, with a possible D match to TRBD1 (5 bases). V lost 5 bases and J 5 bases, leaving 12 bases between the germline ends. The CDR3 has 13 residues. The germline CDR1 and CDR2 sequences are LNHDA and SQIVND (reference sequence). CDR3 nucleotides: TGTGCCAGTAGTGTCCAGGGAACATATGGCTACACCTTC. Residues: CASSVQGTYGYTF.

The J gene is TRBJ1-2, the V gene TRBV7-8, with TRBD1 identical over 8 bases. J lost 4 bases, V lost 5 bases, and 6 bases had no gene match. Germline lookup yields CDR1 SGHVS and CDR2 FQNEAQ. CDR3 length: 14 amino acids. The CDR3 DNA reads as TGTGCCAGCAGCCCCGGGACAGGATCCTATGGCTACACCTTC. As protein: CASSPGTGSYGYTF.

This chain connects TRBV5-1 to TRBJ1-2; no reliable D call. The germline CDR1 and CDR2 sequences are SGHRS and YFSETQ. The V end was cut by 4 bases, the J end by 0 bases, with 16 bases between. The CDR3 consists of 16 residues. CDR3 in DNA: TGCGCCAGCAGCCCCCAGTATAGAAAAACTAACTATGGCTACACCTTC. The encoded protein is CASSPQYRKTNYGYTF.

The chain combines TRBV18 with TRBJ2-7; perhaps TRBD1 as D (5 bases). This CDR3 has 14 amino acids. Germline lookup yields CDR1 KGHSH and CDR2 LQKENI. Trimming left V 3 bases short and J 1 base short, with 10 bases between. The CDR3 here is CASSPSRQSYEQYF. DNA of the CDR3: TGTGCCAGCTCACCTTCCCGACAGTCCTACGAGCAGTACTTC.

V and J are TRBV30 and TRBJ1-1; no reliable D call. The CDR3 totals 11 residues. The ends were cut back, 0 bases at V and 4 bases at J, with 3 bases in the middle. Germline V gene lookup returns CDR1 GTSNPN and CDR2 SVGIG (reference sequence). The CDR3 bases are TGTGCCTGGAGTGTAGGCACTGAAGCTTTCTTT. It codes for CAWSVGTEAFF.

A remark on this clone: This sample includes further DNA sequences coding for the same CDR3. The CDR3: CASSDPYEQYF. The CDR3 DNA reads TGTGCCAGCAGTGACCCCTACGAGCAGTACTTC. V is TRBV2 and J is TRBJ2-7; D unresolved. The V and J ends lost 3 bases and 2 bases respectively, with 2 bases between them. Germline V gives CDR1 SNHLY, CDR2 FYNNEI. The CDR3 consists of 11 residues.

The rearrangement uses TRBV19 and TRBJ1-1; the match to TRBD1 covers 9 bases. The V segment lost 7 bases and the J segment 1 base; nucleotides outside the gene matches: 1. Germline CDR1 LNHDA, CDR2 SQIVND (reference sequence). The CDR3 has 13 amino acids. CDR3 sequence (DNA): TGTGCCAGTATGGGACAGGGGAACACTGAAGCTTTCTTT. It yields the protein CASMGQGNTEAFF.

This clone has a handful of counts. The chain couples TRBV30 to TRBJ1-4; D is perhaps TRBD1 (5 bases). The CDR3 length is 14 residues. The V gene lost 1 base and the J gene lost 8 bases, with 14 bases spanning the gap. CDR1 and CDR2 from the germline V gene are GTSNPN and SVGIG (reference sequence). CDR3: CAWSAGESGEKLFF. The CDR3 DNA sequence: TGTGCCTGGAGTGCGGGGGAGAGCGGGGAAAAACTGTTTTTT.

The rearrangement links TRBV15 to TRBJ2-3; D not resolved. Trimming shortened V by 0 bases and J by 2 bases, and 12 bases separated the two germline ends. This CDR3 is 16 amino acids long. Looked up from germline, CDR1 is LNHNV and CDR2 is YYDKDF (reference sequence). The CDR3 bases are TGTGCCACCAGCAGAGATAGCTTTAGGGTCACAGATACGCAGTATTTT. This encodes CATSRDSFRVTDTQYF.

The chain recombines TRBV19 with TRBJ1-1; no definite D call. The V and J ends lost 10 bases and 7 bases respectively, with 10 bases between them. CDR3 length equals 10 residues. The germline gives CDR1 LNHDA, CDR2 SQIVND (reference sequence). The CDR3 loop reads CANLAGEAFF. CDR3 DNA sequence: TGTGCCAACCTGGCTGGTGAAGCTTTCTTT.

In DNA, the CDR3 is TGTGCCACGCGGACTAGCGGGCCGAACACCGGGGAGCTGTTTTTT. Protein product: CATRTSGPNTGELFF. The chain joins TRBV19 to TRBJ2-2; 11 bases are shared with TRBD2. With V trimmed by 10 bases and J by 0 bases, 4 bases remained unmatched. The CDR3 length is 15 residues. Germline CDR1 is LNHDA and CDR2 is SQIVND (reference sequence).

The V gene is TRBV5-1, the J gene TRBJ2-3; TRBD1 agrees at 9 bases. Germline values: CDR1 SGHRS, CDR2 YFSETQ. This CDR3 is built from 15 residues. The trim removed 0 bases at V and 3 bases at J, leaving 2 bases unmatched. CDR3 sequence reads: CASSLGTGVTDTQYF. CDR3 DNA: TGCGCCAGCAGCTTGGGGACAGGGGTAACAGATACGCAGTATTTT.

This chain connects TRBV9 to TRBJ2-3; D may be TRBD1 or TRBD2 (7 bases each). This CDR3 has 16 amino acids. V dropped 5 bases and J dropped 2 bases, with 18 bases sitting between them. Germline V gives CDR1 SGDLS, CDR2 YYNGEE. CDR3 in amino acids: CASRRGGGGNTDTQYF. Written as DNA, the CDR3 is TGTGCCAGCAGGCGAGGGGGCGGGGGCAACACAGATACGCAGTATTTT.